This T cell receptor beta chain was sequenced in a study of immune heterogeneity within non-small cell lung tumors. Amplifying TCR beta CDR3 involved multiplex PCR carried out with 32 V and 13 J primers. TCRdb reprocessed the multiplex PCR reads with MiXCR, giving one entry per CDR3 protein. The sample lists 21,000 or so distinct CDR3 sequences; around 30% were seen once. Template was bulk tumor genomic DNA, 450 to 750 ng per sample. Surgery yielded several widely spaced biopsies per primary tumor. The patients were newly diagnosed with non-small cell lung cancer, had not been treated, and had curative surgery. Germline V gene sequence: CDR1 SGHTA, CDR2 FQGNSA. The CDR3 loop spans 14 amino acids. The V gene lost 5 bases and the J gene lost 0 bases, with 8 bases spanning the gap. This clonotype was observed a handful of times.

This chain connects TRBV7-2 to TRBJ2-4; D uncertain. The origin of this receptor is a middle-aged man with non-small cell lung cancer. Sample: lung tumor tissue. CDR3 DNA: TGTGCCAGCAGCCCCTATTTAGCCAAAAACATTCAGTACTTC. It codes for CASSPYLAKNIQYF.